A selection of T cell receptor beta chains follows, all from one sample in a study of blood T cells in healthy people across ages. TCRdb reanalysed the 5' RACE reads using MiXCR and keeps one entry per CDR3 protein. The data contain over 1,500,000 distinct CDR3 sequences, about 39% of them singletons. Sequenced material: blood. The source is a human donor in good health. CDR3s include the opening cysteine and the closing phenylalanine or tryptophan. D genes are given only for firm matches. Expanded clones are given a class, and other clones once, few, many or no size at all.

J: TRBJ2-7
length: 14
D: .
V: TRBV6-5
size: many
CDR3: CASSRGQTAEEQYF
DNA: TGTGCCAGCAGTCGGGGTCAGACCGCCGAGGAGCAGTACTTC

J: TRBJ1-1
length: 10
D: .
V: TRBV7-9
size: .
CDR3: CASSLIDAFF
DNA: TGTGCCAGCAGCTTAATCGACGCTTTCTTT

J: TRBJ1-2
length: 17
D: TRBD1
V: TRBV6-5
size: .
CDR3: CASSLGTGAATAVGYTF
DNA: TGTGCCAGCAGTTTAGGGACAGGGGCCGCCACGGCCGTTGGCTACACCTTC

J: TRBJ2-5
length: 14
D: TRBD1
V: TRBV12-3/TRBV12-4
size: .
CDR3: CASSLRDSFSAQYF
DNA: TGTGCCAGCAGTTTAAGGGACAGCTTTTCGGCCCAGTACTTC

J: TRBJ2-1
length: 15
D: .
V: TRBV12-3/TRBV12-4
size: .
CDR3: CASSGRGAYLNEQFF
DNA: TGTGCCAGCAGTGGACGGGGGGCCTACCTGAATGAGCAGTTCTTC

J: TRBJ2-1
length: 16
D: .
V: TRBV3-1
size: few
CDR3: CASSQDGRAPDNEQFF
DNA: TGTGCCAGCAGCCAAGATGGTAGGGCTCCTGACAATGAGCAGTTCTTC

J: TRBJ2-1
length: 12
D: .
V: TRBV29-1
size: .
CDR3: CSASTQNNEQFF
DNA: TGCAGCGCTTCAACACAGAACAATGAGCAGTTCTTC

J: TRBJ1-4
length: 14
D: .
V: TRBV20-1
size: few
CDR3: CSARARGGNEKLFF
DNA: TGCAGTGCTAGAGCCCGGGGGGGGAATGAAAAACTGTTTTTT

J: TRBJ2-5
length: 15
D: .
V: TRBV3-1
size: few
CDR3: CASSTTIAGQETQYF
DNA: TGTGCCAGCAGCACAACCATTGCGGGGCAAGAGACCCAGTACTTC

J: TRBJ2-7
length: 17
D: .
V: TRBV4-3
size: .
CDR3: CASSQAFSLTLNYEQYF
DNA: TGCGCCAGCAGCCAAGCCTTTTCCCTAACTCTGAACTACGAGCAGTACTTC

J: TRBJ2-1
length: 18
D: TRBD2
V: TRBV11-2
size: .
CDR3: CASSLLKTGLASYNEQFF
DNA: TGTGCCAGCAGCTTACTAAAAACCGGACTAGCGTCCTACAATGAGCAGTTCTTC

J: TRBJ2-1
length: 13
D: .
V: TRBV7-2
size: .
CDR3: CASSLVTNNEQFF
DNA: TGTGCCAGCAGCTTAGTGACAAACAATGAGCAGTTCTTC

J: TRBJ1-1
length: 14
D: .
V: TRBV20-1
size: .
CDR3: CSATKTGSNTEAFF
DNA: TGCAGTGCTACCAAGACAGGTTCGAACACTGAAGCTTTCTTT

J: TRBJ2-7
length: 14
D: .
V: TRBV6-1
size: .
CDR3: CASSEGPLPYEQYF
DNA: TGTGCCAGCAGTGAAGGACCCCTCCCCTACGAGCAGTACTTC

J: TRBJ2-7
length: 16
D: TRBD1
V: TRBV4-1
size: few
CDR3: CASSQLMGQPSYEQYF
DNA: TGCGCCAGCAGCCAATTAATGGGACAGCCTTCCTACGAGCAGTACTTC

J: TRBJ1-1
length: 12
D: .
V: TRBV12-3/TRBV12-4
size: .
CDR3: CSSSLGARGAFF
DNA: TGTTCCAGCAGTTTAGGGGCCAGAGGAGCTTTCTTT

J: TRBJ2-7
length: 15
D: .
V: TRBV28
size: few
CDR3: CASSPPTSSWGEQYF
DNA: TGTGCCAGCAGTCCCCCGACTTCCTCATGGGGCGAGCAGTACTTC

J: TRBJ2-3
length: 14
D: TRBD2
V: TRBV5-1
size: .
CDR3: CASAGGGITDTQYF
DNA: TGCGCCTCAGCGGGGGGAGGTATTACAGATACGCAGTATTTT

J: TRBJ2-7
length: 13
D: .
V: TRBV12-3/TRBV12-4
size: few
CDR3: CASSPQEGYEQYF
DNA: TGTGCCAGCAGTCCCCAGGAGGGGTACGAGCAGTACTTC

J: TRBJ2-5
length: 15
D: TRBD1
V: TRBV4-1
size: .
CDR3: CASSQLPTGEETQYF
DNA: TGCGCCAGCAGCCAACTACCGACAGGGGAAGAGACCCAGTACTTC

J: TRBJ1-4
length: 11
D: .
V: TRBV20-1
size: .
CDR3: CSAPWWEKLFF
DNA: TGCAGTGCTCCCTGGTGGGAAAAACTGTTTTTT

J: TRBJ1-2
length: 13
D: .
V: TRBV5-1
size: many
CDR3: CASSLERGDGYTF
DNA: TGTGCCAGCAGCTTAGAGAGGGGGGATGGCTACACCTTC

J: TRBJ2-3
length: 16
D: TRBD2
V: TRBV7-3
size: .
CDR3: CASSPLAGSPTDTQYF
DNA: TGTGCCAGCAGCCCTTTAGCGGGGAGTCCCACAGATACGCAGTATTTT

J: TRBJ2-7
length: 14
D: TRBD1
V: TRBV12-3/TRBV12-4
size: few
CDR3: CASSLGQGISEQYF
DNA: TGTGCCAGCAGTCTGGGACAGGGGATCAGCGAGCAGTACTTC

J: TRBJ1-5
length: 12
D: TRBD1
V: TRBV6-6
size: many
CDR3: CASSTGDQPQHF
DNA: TGTGCCAGCAGTACAGGGGATCAGCCCCAGCATTTT

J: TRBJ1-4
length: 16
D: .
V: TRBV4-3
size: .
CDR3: CASSPVLGSRQEKLFF
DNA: TGCGCCAGCAGCCCGGTTTTGGGGAGTCGTCAAGAAAAACTGTTTTTT

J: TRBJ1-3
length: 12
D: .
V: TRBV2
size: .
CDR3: CASSTQFGTRYF
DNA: TGTGCCAGCAGCACCCAGTTTGGCACCAGATATTTT

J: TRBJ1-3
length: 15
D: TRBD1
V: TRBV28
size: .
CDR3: CASSPMDRSGNTIYF
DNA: TGTGCCAGCAGTCCCATGGACAGGTCTGGAAACACCATATATTTT